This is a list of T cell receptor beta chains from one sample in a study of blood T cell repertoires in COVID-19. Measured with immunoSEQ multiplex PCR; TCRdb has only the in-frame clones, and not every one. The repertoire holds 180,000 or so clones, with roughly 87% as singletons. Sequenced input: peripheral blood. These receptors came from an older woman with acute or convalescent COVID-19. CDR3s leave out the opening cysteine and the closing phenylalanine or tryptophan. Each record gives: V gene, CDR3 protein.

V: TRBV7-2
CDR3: ASSFLTSGGTDTQY

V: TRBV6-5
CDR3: ASRRGTAYEQY

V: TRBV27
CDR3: ASSLSGTSGDEQY

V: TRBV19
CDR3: ASSMGRGSYNSPLH

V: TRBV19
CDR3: ASSKLAGQGAPEAF

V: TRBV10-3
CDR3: AISSFSGSEQF

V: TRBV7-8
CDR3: ASSLVGQGAGYEQY

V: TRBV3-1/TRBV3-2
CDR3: ASSLGGLGGYNEQF

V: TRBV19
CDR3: ASSLRESQKLF

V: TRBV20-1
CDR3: SASSPGLAGLRTYEQY

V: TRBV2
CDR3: ASSDSRGETQY

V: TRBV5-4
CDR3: ASSPPQPSSGANVLT

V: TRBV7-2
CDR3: ASSPRDIRNEKLF

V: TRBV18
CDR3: ASSPRPPGTSGNEQY

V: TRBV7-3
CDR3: ASSPLGWDTQY

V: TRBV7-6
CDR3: ASSLGLAAYNEQF

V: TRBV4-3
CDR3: ASSQERTGAYEQY

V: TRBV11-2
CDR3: ASSLGPGTGGSGQY

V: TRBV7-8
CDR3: ASSLGDRDYEQY

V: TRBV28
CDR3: ASSYQTGGLEETQY

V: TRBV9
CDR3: ASSRSLGTGNSPLH

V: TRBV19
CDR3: ASSQQGGYGYT

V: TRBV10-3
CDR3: AITLDRGVFGEAF

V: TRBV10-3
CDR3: ASRTGVDEKLF

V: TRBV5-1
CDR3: ASSPVAGGDGYT

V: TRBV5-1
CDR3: ASSSGQGYTEAF

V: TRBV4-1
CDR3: ASSQARGTKTYEQY

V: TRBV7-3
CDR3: ASSPGTGVRETQY

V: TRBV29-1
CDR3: SVKPSSRGTEAF

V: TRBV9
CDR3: ASSRTGGTGNTIY

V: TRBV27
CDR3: ASSSLGTGRPYEQY

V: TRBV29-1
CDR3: SVRRDGYEQY

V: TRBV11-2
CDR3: ASSLGSYEQY

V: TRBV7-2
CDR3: ASSTRQGHNSPLH

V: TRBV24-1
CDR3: ATSDGLAGPANTGELF